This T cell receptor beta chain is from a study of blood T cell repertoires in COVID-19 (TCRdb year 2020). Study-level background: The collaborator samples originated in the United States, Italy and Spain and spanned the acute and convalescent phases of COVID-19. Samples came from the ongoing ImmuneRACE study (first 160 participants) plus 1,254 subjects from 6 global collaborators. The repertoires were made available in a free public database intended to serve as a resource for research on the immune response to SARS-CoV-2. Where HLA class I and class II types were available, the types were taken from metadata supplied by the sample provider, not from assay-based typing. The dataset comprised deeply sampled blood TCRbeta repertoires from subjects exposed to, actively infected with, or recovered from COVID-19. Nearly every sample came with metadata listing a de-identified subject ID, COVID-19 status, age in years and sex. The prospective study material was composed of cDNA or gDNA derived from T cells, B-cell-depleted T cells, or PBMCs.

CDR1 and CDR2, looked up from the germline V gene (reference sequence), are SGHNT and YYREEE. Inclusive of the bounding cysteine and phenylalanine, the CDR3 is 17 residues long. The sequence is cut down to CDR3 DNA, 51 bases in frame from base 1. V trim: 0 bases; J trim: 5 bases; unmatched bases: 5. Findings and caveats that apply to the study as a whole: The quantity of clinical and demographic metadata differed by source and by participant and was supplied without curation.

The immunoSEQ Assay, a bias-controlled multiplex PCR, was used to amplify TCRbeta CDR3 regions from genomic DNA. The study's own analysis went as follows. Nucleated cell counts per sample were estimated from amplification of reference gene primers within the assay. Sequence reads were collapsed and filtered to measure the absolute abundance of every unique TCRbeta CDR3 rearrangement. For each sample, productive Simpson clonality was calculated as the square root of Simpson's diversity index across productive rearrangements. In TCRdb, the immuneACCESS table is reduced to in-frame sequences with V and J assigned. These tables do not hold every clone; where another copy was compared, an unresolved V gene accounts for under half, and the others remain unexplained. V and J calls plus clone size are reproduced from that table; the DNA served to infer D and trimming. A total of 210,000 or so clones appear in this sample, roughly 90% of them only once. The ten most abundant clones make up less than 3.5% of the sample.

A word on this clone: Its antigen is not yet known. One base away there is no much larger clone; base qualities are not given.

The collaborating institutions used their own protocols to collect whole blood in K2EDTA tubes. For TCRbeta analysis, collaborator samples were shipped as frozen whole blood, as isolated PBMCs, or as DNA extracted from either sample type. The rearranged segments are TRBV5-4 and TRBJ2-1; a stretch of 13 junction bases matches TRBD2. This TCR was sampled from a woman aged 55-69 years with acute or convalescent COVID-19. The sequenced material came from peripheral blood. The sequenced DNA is TGTGCCAGCAGCTTGGGACTAGCGGGAGGTATAGACAATGAGCAGTTCTTC. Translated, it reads CASSLGLAGGIDNEQFF.